This T cell receptor (beta chain) was obtained from a study of pediatric ulcerative colitis. The germline V gene has CDR1 MNHNS and CDR2 SASEGT. This CDR3 has 13 amino acids. With V trimmed by 6 bases and J by 0 bases, 1 base remained unmatched. In the case of this clone: What it binds is unknown.

The diagnostic colonoscopy in ulcerative colitis patients preceded any immunosuppressive treatment. Study-wide findings and caveats: Total lymphocyte DNA, not sorted subsets, was the template.

Data came from immunoSEQ multiplex PCR; TCRdb stores just in-frame clones and leaves some out. The data show 60,000 or so clones, 70% to 80% seen once. The chain recombines TRBV6-1 with TRBJ1-2, with TRBD1 matching over 7 bases. The material sequenced was blood. This receptor was identified in a boy younger than 18 with moderate ulcerative colitis. The CDR3 DNA follows: TGTGCCAGCAGGGGACAGCCTAACTATGGCTACACCTTC. It is translated as CASRGQPNYGYTF.